This TCR delta chain emerged from a study of γδ T cells in repeated Plasmodium falciparum infection. Study in general: Age- and gender-matched Australian children served as comparison for malaria-exposed Malian children. Each infection was followed by sampling at 21 days, plus baseline and some pre-infection draws. Study-level findings and limits: Many TCRgamma sequences overlapped between individuals in stable Vgamma9/Vdelta2+ repertoires. Repeated controlled infections reportedly drove waves of new clonotype selection in Vdelta2-negative, mostly Vdelta1+, gammadelta repertoires.

Vgamma9/Vdelta2+ and Vdelta2-negative gammadelta T cells were flow-sorted from PBMC for bulk sequencing. TCRdb re-called clones from the multiplex PCR reads via CATT. The sample shows under 60,000 delta-chain clones, roughly 1.6% of them seen only once. Trimming took 1 base from V and 1 from J, leaving 13 bases between them. CDR1 is TSWWSYY and CDR2 is QGS in the germline V gene. The CDR3 has 16 residues. This clone was found a few times. What it recognizes is unknown. A read error likely explains why the TCRdb protein, taken from a much larger clone, differs from this DNA's translation at residue 10; the protein shown is translated from the DNA.

This TCR derives from a pool of human donors (malaria-infected and uninfected, not separated). The gene calls are TRDV1 and TRDJ1; D gene unclear. TCRdb lists no J gene, so it was determined here by aligning the DNA to germline. Sequenced: gamma-delta T cells from blood. This chain's CDR3 is CALGEREVWVTDKLIF. CDR3 nucleotide sequence: TGTGCTCTTGGGGAACGGGAGGTTTGGGTCACCGATAAACTCATCTTT.